Presented here are 27 T cell receptor beta chains from one specimen sequenced in a study of T-cell memory formation after mild COVID-19. Each CDR3 protein gets one entry after TCRdb re-called the 5' RACE reads with MiXCR. The sample has around 250,000 distinct CDR3 sequences, 15% to 20% seen once. The source material was PBMCs or a T cell subset sorted from them (not recorded which). Every receptor here comes from a man aged 18 to 29 who had mild COVID-19 (a few samples of this study predate the infection). Cell type and time point are not known.

The gene calls are TRBV5-1 and TRBJ2-7; tentative D call: TRBD2 (7 bases). CDR1 is SGHRS, CDR2 YFSETQ, per germline. Trimming took off 1 base at V and 2 bases at J, with 13 bases between the two ends. The CDR3 runs 15 residues. CDR3 nucleotides: TGCGCCAGCAGCTTGTTTGGGGGGGACACCTACGAGCAGTACGTC. Translated, it gives CASSLFGGDTYEQYV.

The table lists this clonotype with a few counts. The V call is TRBV14, the J call TRBJ1-2; no firm D call. V shed 1 base and J shed 5 bases, with 8 bases lying between them. The CDR3 has 13 residues. Per germline, CDR1 SGHDN and CDR2 FVKESK. Written as DNA, the CDR3 is TGTGCCAGCAGCCAAGTTGAACAGTATGGCTACACCTTC. Translating it yields CASSQVEQYGYTF.

The chain combines TRBV5-1 with TRBJ1-6, with a weak D call TRBD1 (6 bases). V was pared by 4 bases and J by 10 bases, with 21 bases between. Germline-derived CDR1 and CDR2 are SGHRS and YFSETQ. The CDR3 is 16 residues long. For the CDR3, the DNA is TGCGCCAGCAGCCCCGACCAGGGGAATAAGAACTCACCCCTCCACTTT. It specifies CASSPDQGNKNSPLHF.

This chain links TRBV10-2 with TRBJ2-3, with 11 positions matching TRBD2. Germline lookup yields CDR1 WSHSY and CDR2 SAAADI. The V gene end was trimmed by 6 bases and the J gene end by 7 bases; junction bases not matched to a gene: 9. CDR3 length: 15 amino acids. As DNA, the CDR3 is TGCGCCAGCAGAGTAGCGGGGGGGCTTCTCTATACGCAGTATTTT. Encoded protein: CASRVAGGLLYTQYF.

This clonotype was seen a handful of times. The J gene is TRBJ2-7, the V gene TRBV6-5; D could derive from TRBD1 or TRBD2 (6 bases each). Germline loops: CDR1 MNHEY, CDR2 SVGAGI. The length of the CDR3 is 16 residues. The V end lost 4 bases, the J end lost 0 bases, and 16 bases lay between the germline ends. CDR3 nucleotide sequence: TGTGCCAGCAGTTCCCTCGGGGGCCTCCTCTCCTACGAGCAGTACTTC. It is translated as CASSSLGGLLSYEQYF.

Only a few counts were recorded for this clonotype. The gene calls are TRBV5-1 and TRBJ2-3; 7 bases match TRBD1. The CDR3 is 14 amino acids. The ends lost 2 bases at V and 4 bases at J; junction bases unmatched: 4. The V gene's germline CDR1 is SGHRS and CDR2 YFSETQ. The CDR3 region is CASSFGQDPDTQYF. CDR3 in DNA: TGCGCCAGCAGCTTCGGACAGGACCCAGATACGCAGTATTTT.

The chain has TRBV9 and TRBJ2-2; 13 nucleotides align to TRBD2. Germline CDR1 SGDLS, CDR2 YYNGEE. The length of the CDR3 is 15 residues. The V gene end was trimmed by 4 bases and the J gene end by 7 bases; junction bases not matched to a gene: 4. CDR3 residues: CASSLRTSGGGELFF. In DNA, the CDR3 is TGTGCCAGCAGCCTGCGGACTAGCGGGGGCGGGGAGCTGTTTTTT.

A few counts support this clonotype. V gene TRBV11-2 combines with J gene TRBJ1-1; D is uncertain. V shed 1 base and J shed 7 bases, with 7 bases lying between them. Germline CDR1 reads SGHAT; CDR2 reads FQNNGV. This CDR3 comprises 12 residues. CDR3 in amino acids: CASSLVTVEAFF. CDR3 coding DNA: TGTGCCAGCAGCTTAGTAACAGTTGAAGCTTTCTTT.

This clonotype has at least ten counts. The genes are TRBV12-3 or TRBV12-4 and TRBJ2-1, with 9 positions matching TRBD2. The J segment lost 5 bases and the V segment lost 8 bases, leaving 7 bases of the junction unmatched. The CDR3 has 14 amino acids. The CDR3: CASGGTSIHNEQFF. CDR3 in DNA: TGTGCCAGCGGGGGGACTAGCATCCACAATGAGCAGTTCTTC.

The J gene is TRBJ1-4, the V gene TRBV7-6; D is ambiguous. CDR3 length equals 14 residues. The ends were cut back, 5 bases at V and 5 bases at J, with 12 bases in the middle. Germline CDR1 and CDR2: SGHVS and FNYEAQ. The DNA for the CDR3 is TGTGCCAGCAGCCAAGGAGTGGGGAATGAAAAACTGTTTTTT. It is translated as CASSQGVGNEKLFF.

This clonotype turned up a few times. This chain uses TRBV7-9 with TRBJ2-3; 12 bases are a match to TRBD2. This CDR3 is built from 15 residues. Trimming removed 7 bases from V and 0 bases from J; junction bases left unmatched: 2. The germline V gene encodes CDR1 SEHNR and CDR2 FQNEAQ (reference sequence). CDR3 in DNA: TGTGCCAGCAACGGACTAGCGGGGAGCACAGATACGCAGTATTTT. Residues: CASNGLAGSTDTQYF.

The V gene is TRBV5-1, the J gene TRBJ2-7, with TRBD2 matching over 12 bases. The CDR3 contains 15 residues. With 4 bases clipped from V and 4 bases from J, the junction kept 6 bases outside the gene matches. Looked up from germline, CDR1 is SGHRS and CDR2 is YFSETQ. CDR3 region: CASSVTSGGQYEQYF. The CDR3, as DNA: TGCGCCAGCAGCGTGACTAGCGGGGGCCAGTACGAGCAGTACTTC.

The sample holds a few counts of this clonotype. The V call is TRBV4-2, the J call TRBJ2-3; 7 bases match TRBD2. CDR1 and CDR2 from the germline V gene are LGHNA and YNFKEQ. The CDR3 length is 16 residues. J gave up 0 bases and V 0 bases, and 3 bases lay outside the gene matches. This chain's CDR3 is CASSQDGRGSTDTQYF. The CDR3 coding sequence is TGTGCCAGCAGCCAAGATGGGAGGGGTAGCACAGATACGCAGTATTTT.

The table lists this clonotype with a few counts. This chain joins TRBV29-1 and TRBJ2-2; maybe TRBD2 (5 bases). Trimming stripped 5 bases from V and 3 bases from J, with 10 bases between. Germline V CDR1 and CDR2: SQVTM, ANQGSEA. CDR3 size: 13 residues. The CDR3 region has the DNA TGCAGCGTTACGGACGGGGACACCGGGGAGCTGTTTTTT. Translation: CSVTDGDTGELFF.

This clonotype was detected a few times. The chain employs TRBV7-9 and TRBJ2-3; D tentatively fits TRBD1 or TRBD2 (5 bases each). This CDR3 is built from 17 residues. With 5 bases removed from V and 0 bases from J, the gap between germline ends came to 18 bases. Germline V gives CDR1 SEHNR, CDR2 FQNEAQ (reference sequence). The CDR3 loop is CASSLPWGTPSTDTQYF. DNA for the CDR3: TGTGCCAGCAGCCTTCCCTGGGGGACGCCGAGCACAGATACGCAGTATTTT.

This clonotype was detected a few times. This chain uses TRBV6-6 with TRBJ1-1; D might be TRBD1 (6 bases). The V and J ends lost 2 bases and 4 bases respectively, with 11 bases between them. The CDR3 runs 14 residues. Germline-derived CDR1 and CDR2 are MNHNY and SVGAGI (reference sequence). CDR3 sequence reads: CASSYPGAGTEAFF. In DNA, the CDR3 is TGTGCCAGCAGTTACCCGGGGGCAGGCACTGAAGCTTTCTTT.

This clonotype was detected a few times. CDR3 protein: CASSLALQETQYF. The CDR3 nucleotides read TGCGCCAGCAGCTTGGCGTTGCAAGAGACCCAGTACTTC. V is TRBV5-1 and J is TRBJ2-5; D uncertain. The CDR3 loop spans 13 amino acids. The germline gives CDR1 SGHRS, CDR2 YFSETQ. Trimming removed 0 bases at V and 2 bases at J, with 5 bases between. The full variable domain, completed using reference TRBV5-1 and TRBJ2-5, is KAGVTQTPRYLIKTRGQQVTLSCSPISGHRSVSWYQQTPGQGLQFLFEYFSETQRNKGNFPGRFSGRQFSNSRSEMNVSTLELGDSALYLCASSLALQETQYFGPGTRLLVL.

This clonotype has just a few counts. The chain carries TRBV29-1 and TRBJ1-2; a possible D gene is TRBD1 (5 bases). The CDR3 runs to 11 residues. Trimming removed 7 bases from V and 8 bases from J, with 14 bases in between. Germline CDR1 SQVTM, CDR2 ANQGSEA. DNA of the CDR3: TGCAGCGCTCTACAGGTTCGAGGCTACACCTTC. It encodes CSALQVRGYTF.

This clonotype was counted between two and nine times. This sequence joins TRBV10-1 and TRBJ2-3; D is possibly TRBD1 (6 bases). CDR3 size: 14 residues. The V gene lost 0 bases and the J gene lost 6 bases, with 10 bases spanning the gap. The germline V gene has CDR1 WNHNN and CDR2 SYGVQD (reference sequence). This chain's CDR3 is CASSESYRVDTQYF. The CDR3 bases are TGCGCCAGCAGTGAGTCTTACAGGGTCGATACGCAGTATTTT.

This clonotype appeared many times. V and J are TRBV6-6 and TRBJ2-1, with D possibly called TRBD1 or TRBD2 (6 bases each). Germline values: CDR1 MNHNY, CDR2 SVGAGI (reference sequence). This CDR3 has 14 residues. Trimming cost V 1 base and J 9 bases, with 13 bases left between them. In DNA, the CDR3 is TGTGCCAGCAGTTACTTAGGGGGGCTGGGTGAGCAGTTCTTC. It translates to CASSYLGGLGEQFF.

The gene calls are TRBV20-1 and TRBJ2-1, with 13 positions matching TRBD2. The V and J ends lost 5 bases and 2 bases, in that order; junction bases with no gene match: 3. The V gene's germline CDR1 is DFQATT and CDR2 SNEGSKA (reference sequence). The CDR3 runs to 15 residues. CDR3 sequence (DNA): TGCAGTGCTCAGACTAGCGGGGGGCCCTACAATGAGCAGTTCTTC. Its protein product is CSAQTSGGPYNEQFF.

The rearrangement joins TRBV5-1 to TRBJ1-1, with 8 bases matching TRBD1. Germline CDR1 SGHRS, CDR2 YFSETQ. V was clipped by 0 bases and J by 8 bases; unmatched bases: 9. The CDR3 has 15 residues. CDR3 sequence: CASSLAAQGAQEAFF. The CDR3 DNA reads TGCGCCAGCAGCTTGGCCGCCCAGGGGGCGCAAGAAGCTTTCTTT.

The chain carries TRBV28 and TRBJ1-4, with D tentatively TRBD1 (5 bases). The CDR3 runs to 14 residues. Germline-derived CDR1 and CDR2 are MDHEN and SYDVKM. The V and J ends lost 4 bases and 8 bases respectively, with 14 bases between them. CDR3 loop: CASSWGVGLEKLFF. CDR3 nucleotide sequence: TGTGCCAGCAGTTGGGGGGTGGGGTTGGAAAAACTGTTTTTT.

This clonotype has a single count. The genes are TRBV7-9 and TRBJ2-5; maybe TRBD2 (7 bases). The CDR3 length is 13 residues. Germline V gives CDR1 SEHNR, CDR2 FQNEAQ (reference sequence). The germline V and J ends were trimmed by 5 bases and 5 bases, with 12 bases remaining between them. The CDR3 region is CASSGGGPETQYF. For the CDR3, the DNA is TGTGCCAGCAGCGGGGGGGGCCCGGAGACCCAGTACTTC. The full variable domain, rest sourced from reference TRBV7-9 and TRBJ2-5, is DTGVSQNPRHKITKRGQNVTFRCDPISEHNRLYWYRQTLGQGPEFLTYFQNEAQLEKSRLLSDRFSAERPKGSFSTLEIQRTEQGDSAMYLCASSGGGPETQYFGPGTRLLVL.

This clonotype was counted a few times. V is TRBV7-6 and J is TRBJ2-5, with TRBD2 as a possible D gene (6 bases). Looked up from germline, CDR1 is SGHVS and CDR2 is FNYEAQ. V lost 5 bases to trimming and J lost 5 bases, with 15 bases between them. The CDR3 sequence is 14 residues long. The CDR3 bases are TGTGCCAGCAGCCCCCGACTAGTCAGCGAGACCCAGTACTTC. Translated, it gives CASSPRLVSETQYF.

This clonotype was recorded at least ten times. The V gene is TRBV4-1, the J gene TRBJ2-3; D not resolved. Deletions cut 1 base from V and 4 bases from J, with 3 bases between. The CDR3 spans 12 residues. Germline CDR1 and CDR2: MGHRA and YSYEKL. CDR3: CASSQAADTQYF. The CDR3 nucleotides are TGCGCCAGCAGCCAAGCGGCAGATACGCAGTATTTT.

This clonotype has a handful of counts. The chain uses TRBV5-5 and TRBJ1-1; 8 bases map to TRBD1. This CDR3 contains 12 residues. Germline assignment: CDR1 SGHKS and CDR2 YYEKEE (reference sequence). J was trimmed by 7 bases and V by 5 bases; bases with no gene match: 4. The CDR3 here is CASRRDRGEAFF. The CDR3 DNA follows: TGTGCCAGCAGGCGAGACAGGGGTGAAGCTTTCTTT.